Given below is one T cell receptor beta chain in context. Its antigen is currently not known. No much larger clonotype is one base removed from it; base qualities were not supplied. The data were obtained in a study of OX40 agonist ivuxolimab in advanced cancers. For context, the study as a whole: Ivuxolimab was a fully human IgG2 agonistic monoclonal antibody targeting the costimulatory receptor OX40 (CD134). Intravenous ivuxolimab was administered to patients every 2 weeks at six dose levels: 0.01, 0.1, 0.3, 1.5, 3 and 10 mg/kg. Of the 50 to 55 patients in dose escalation, about 20 had hepatocellular carcinoma, around 15 had melanoma, 9 had renal cell carcinoma and 9 had head and neck cancer. In the dose-escalation cohort, around 80% of patients were male, and the mean age was roughly 60 years with a range of roughly 20 to 79. Patients were allowed to have had prior anti-PD-1, anti-PD-L1 or anti-CTLA-4 therapy, and 40% of the dose-escalation patients had previously received checkpoint inhibitors. Three dose-escalation patients achieved partial responses, one with hepatocellular carcinoma and two with cutaneous melanoma. The purpose of peripheral TCRbeta sequencing was to test whether ivuxolimab changed TCR sequence diversity and led to clonal T-cell expansion. The paper covers the monotherapy dose-escalation part of the phase I ivuxolimab trial, which included N of about 50 patients. The paper's findings and limits, for the study overall: After ivuxolimab, expanded clones were on average more numerous among CD8+ T cells than among CD4+ T cells. The antigen specificity of the peripheral T cells that underwent clonal expansion was not determined. Clonal expansion of both CD4+ and CD8+ blood T cells was observed from baseline to week 6 at doses 0.1 to 3.0 mg/kg. Low levels of normalized T-cell clonal expansion were also seen in some patients who did not respond. In the 0.1-3.0 mg/kg groups, partial responders had among the lowest normalized peripheral clonal expansion, particularly in CD8+ T cells.

Genomic DNA was extracted from sorted cells for sequencing of the TCRbeta CDR3 region. The immunoSEQ Assay was used to sequence the TCRbeta CDR3 regions. The table was pulled from immuneACCESS by TCRdb, which kept in-frame rearrangements only. Such tables lose some clones; where checked, under half of the loss comes from unresolved V genes, and the rest has no known cause. This sample lists about 40,000 clones; 75% to 90% were detected once. The ten largest clones take up 4.7% of the sample. CDR1 and CDR2 were assigned from the germline V gene as SNHLY and FYNNEI. The germline V end is reduced by 6 bases and the J end by 5 bases; junction bases left unmatched: 11. The CDR3 has 15 amino acids, counting the end cysteine and phenylalanine. Only the CDR3 DNA stays, 45 bases, in frame from base 1. The trial excluded patients who had a history of autoimmune disease or who were on systemic immunosuppression. Peripheral blood for TCR sequencing was collected from all dose cohorts at baseline, on cycle 4 day 1, and on cycle 7 day 1. Samples came from an open-label, multicenter, first-in-human phase I dose-escalation trial of ivuxolimab. Adults with locally advanced or metastatic head and neck squamous cell, hepatocellular, melanoma or renal cell carcinoma were enrolled in the trial. Before TCR sequencing, CD4+ and CD8+ T cells were separately sorted from peripheral blood.

Sequenced here: CD4+ or CD8+ T cells sorted from blood, sampled in a trial of the OX40 agonist ivuxolimab. The rearrangement joined TRBV2 to TRBJ2-7, with 9 bases in between that match TRBD1. The TCR comes from an adult with an advanced solid tumor such as melanoma, head and neck, liver or kidney cancer. The CDR3: CASRLKTGGGDEQYF. The DNA sequence is TGTGCCAGCAGGCTAAAGACAGGGGGTGGGGACGAGCAGTACTTC. The variable domain in full, with residues beyond the CDR3 obtained from the reference TRBV2 and TRBJ2-7 genes, is EPEVTQTPSHQVTQMGQEVILRCVPISNHLYFYWYRQILGQKVEFLVSFYNNEISEKSEIFDDQFSVERPDGSNFTLKIRSTKLEDSAMYFCASRLKTGGGDEQYFGPGTRLTVT.